Presented here are 29 T cell receptor beta chains from one specimen sequenced in a study of blood T cell repertoires in COVID-19. Clones were read by immunoSEQ multiplex PCR, and TCRdb kept only the in-frame ones, dropping some. In the table there are 200,000 to 250,000 clones, roughly four fifths of which are singletons. Sequenced sample: peripheral blood. Receptors were obtained from a man of 80 years or more with acute or convalescent COVID-19.

The V and J genes are TRBV30 and TRBJ2-7, with 7 bases identical to TRBD1. CDR1 is GTSNPN and CDR2 is SVGIG in the germline V gene (reference sequence). The CDR3 spans 13 residues. Unmatched junction bases numbered 10, after V lost 2 bases and J lost 9 bases. The CDR3 here is CAWSLRQGWGQYF. The CDR3 coding sequence is TGTGCCTGGAGTCTACGACAGGGTTGGGGGCAGTACTTC.

This rearrangement joins TRBV5-1 to TRBJ1-1; a possible D gene is TRBD1 (5 bases). Germline lookup yields CDR1 SGHRS and CDR2 YFSETQ. This CDR3 is built from 14 residues. V shed 0 bases and J shed 0 bases, with 6 bases lying between them. Here the CDR3 DNA reads TGCGCCAGCAGCTTGGCCAGGGTGAACACTGAAGCTTTCTTT. This encodes CASSLARVNTEAFF. The full variable domain, its missing parts supplied by reference TRBV5-1 and TRBJ1-1, is KAGVTQTPRYLIKTRGQQVTLSCSPISGHRSVSWYQQTPGQGLQFLFEYFSETQRNKGNFPGRFSGRQFSNSRSEMNVSTLELGDSALYLCASSLARVNTEAFFGQGTRLTVV.

The rearrangement joins TRBV7-9 to TRBJ1-2; TRBD1 aligns across 8 bases. With V trimmed by 1 base and J by 7 bases, 8 bases remained unmatched. The CDR3 has 15 residues. Germline lookup yields CDR1 SEHNR and CDR2 FQNEAQ (reference sequence). The CDR3 spells CASSLEGAGGLGYTF. The CDR3 region has the DNA TGTGCCAGCAGCTTAGAGGGTGCAGGGGGCCTTGGCTACACCTTC.

The CDR3 protein is CASSLGTGRSTDTQYF. CDR3 DNA: TGCGCCAGCAGCTTAGGGACAGGTAGATCCACAGATACGCAGTATTTT. The genes are TRBV5-1 and TRBJ2-3; 8 bases are a match to TRBD1. The junction had 7 bases not matched to a gene; V was cut back by 2 bases and J by 2 bases. This CDR3 spans 16 amino acids. Germline CDR1 and CDR2: SGHRS and YFSETQ. The entire variable domain, with the rest obtained from reference TRBV5-1 and TRBJ2-3, is as follows: KAGVTQTPRYLIKTRGQQVTLSCSPISGHRSVSWYQQTPGQGLQFLFEYFSETQRNKGNFPGRFSGRQFSNSRSEMNVSTLELGDSALYLCASSLGTGRSTDTQYFGPGTRLTVL.

The gene calls are TRBV19 and TRBJ1-5; 9 nucleotides align to TRBD1. Germline V gene data show CDR1 as LNHDA and CDR2 as SQIVND (reference sequence). This CDR3 is 12 amino acids long. Germline trimming cut 9 bases from V and 7 bases from J; bases unmatched to any gene: 4. The CDR3 sequence is CASVQGAQPQHF. Here the CDR3 DNA reads TGTGCCAGCGTACAGGGGGCCCAGCCCCAGCATTTT.

This chain connects TRBV29-1 to TRBJ1-2; 7 positions match TRBD1. The CDR3 is 14 amino acids. V gave up 2 bases and J gave up 3 bases; unmatched junction bases: 6. The germline V gene encodes CDR1 SQVTM and CDR2 ANQGSEA. The DNA for the CDR3 is TGCAGCGTTGAATTCGACAGGGTTGACTATGGCTACACCTTC. Its translation is CSVEFDRVDYGYTF.

The V gene is TRBV10-2, the J gene TRBJ2-1; a weak D match, TRBD1 (6 bases). CDR3 length: 11 amino acids. Germline V CDR1 and CDR2: WSHSY, SAAADI. Deletions cut 8 bases from V and 9 bases from J, with 11 bases between. The CDR3 DNA sequence: TGCGCCAGCCGGACAGTAGGTGAGCAGTTCTTC. Translation: CASRTVGEQFF.

This chain links TRBV27 with TRBJ1-1, with D possibly TRBD1 on 6 matching bases. This CDR3 is 16 amino acids long. From germline, CDR1 is MNHEY and CDR2 SMNVEV (reference sequence). V gave up 5 bases and J gave up 3 bases, with 19 bases separating them. CDR3 loop: CASSVTGFGHDTEAFF. Written as DNA, the CDR3 is TGTGCCAGCAGTGTCACAGGGTTTGGGCATGACACTGAAGCTTTCTTT.

The V gene is TRBV10-3, the J gene TRBJ1-2; D is possibly TRBD1 (5 bases). V lost 3 bases to trimming and J lost 1 base, with 6 bases between them. The CDR3 loop spans 13 amino acids. Germline assignment: CDR1 ENHRY and CDR2 SYGVKD. The CDR3 loop is CAISDRVNYGYTF. DNA of the CDR3: TGTGCCATCAGTGACAGGGTTAACTATGGCTACACCTTC.

The gene calls are TRBV30 and TRBJ1-1; the match to TRBD1 covers 12 bases. The CDR3 contains 14 residues. Germline V gene lookup returns CDR1 GTSNPN and CDR2 SVGIG (reference sequence). The J segment lost 4 bases and the V segment lost 3 bases, leaving 3 bases of the junction unmatched. DNA for the CDR3: TGTGCCTGGAGCGGGACAGGGGGCATCACTGAAGCTTTCTTT. Translation gives CAWSGTGGITEAFF.

The V call is TRBV7-9, the J call TRBJ2-7; 9 bases agree with TRBD1. The CDR3 is 14 residues long. CDR1 and CDR2 from the germline V gene are SEHNR and FQNEAQ (reference sequence). The J segment lost 4 bases and the V segment lost 3 bases, leaving 4 bases of the junction unmatched. The CDR3 DNA sequence: TGTGCCAGCAGCTTGGGACAGGGTTGGTACGAGCAGTACTTC. Protein product: CASSLGQGWYEQYF.

V and J are TRBV10-3 and TRBJ2-2; D is unresolved. Trimming left V 7 bases short and J 1 base short, with 10 bases between. This CDR3 has 14 amino acids. CDR1 ENHRY and CDR2 SYGVKD come from the germline V gene. The CDR3 DNA is TGTGCCATCATTGCGGAACTGAACACCGGGGAGCTGTTTTTT. Translation: CAIIAELNTGELFF.

V gene TRBV10-3 combines with J gene TRBJ2-7; weak D call: TRBD1 (7 bases). Germline CDR1 reads ENHRY; CDR2 reads SYGVKD. Trimming took off 4 bases at V and 4 bases at J, with 14 bases between the two ends. The CDR3 sequence is 14 residues long. In DNA, the CDR3 is TGTGCCATCAGTGGCGGGACAGTGGGGTACGAGCAGTACTTC. Its protein product is CAISGGTVGYEQYF.

This clone was seen once. The V call is TRBV2, the J call TRBJ2-3, with D tentatively TRBD2 (8 bases). Per germline, CDR1 SNHLY and CDR2 FYNNEI. The ends were cut back, 5 bases at V and 5 bases at J, with 20 bases in the middle. The CDR3 loop spans 16 amino acids. The CDR3: CASSSLGGGRKDTQYF. The CDR3 coding sequence is TGTGCCAGCAGTTCCCTAGGGGGCGGGAGGAAAGATACGCAGTATTTT.

The rearrangement links TRBV18 to TRBJ2-3; a possible D gene is TRBD2 (6 bases). Germline CDR1 is KGHSH and CDR2 is LQKENI. The CDR3 runs 19 residues. V was shortened by 4 bases and J by 0 bases, with 23 bases between the two germline ends. CDR3 residues: CASSLLPTLGGSSTDTQYF. As DNA, the CDR3 is TGTGCCAGCTCACTCCTACCCACCCTCGGGGGATCGAGCACAGATACGCAGTATTTT.

This chain uses TRBV11-2 with TRBJ2-1; 9 bases map to TRBD1. The CDR3 covers 15 residues. V gave up 6 bases and J gave up 9 bases; unmatched junction bases: 12. Germline CDR1 SGHAT, CDR2 FQNNGV. The CDR3 reads CASRRPGQGSGEQFF. In DNA, the CDR3 is TGTGCCAGCAGGCGTCCGGGACAGGGCTCTGGTGAGCAGTTCTTC.

The genes are TRBV5-1 and TRBJ2-7; 7 bases match TRBD1. Germline values: CDR1 SGHRS, CDR2 YFSETQ. J lost 1 base, V lost 4 bases, and 5 bases had no gene match. The CDR3 contains 14 residues. The CDR3 sequence: CASSPGQPSYEQYF. CDR3 DNA sequence: TGCGCCAGCAGCCCGGGACAGCCTTCCTACGAGCAGTACTTC.

The chain employs TRBV30 and TRBJ1-1, with D unresolved. Germline CDR1 and CDR2: GTSNPN and SVGIG (reference sequence). Trimming left V 0 bases short and J 3 bases short, with 11 bases between. CDR3 length: 14 residues. The CDR3 sequence is CAWSVSPGDTEAFF. The CDR3 DNA follows: TGTGCCTGGAGTGTATCCCCGGGAGACACTGAAGCTTTCTTT.

This clone was counted a single time. This chain links TRBV28 with TRBJ1-1; 10 bases align to TRBD1. Trimming at V came to 3 bases and at J to 1 base, leaving 5 bases not matched to a gene. The germline V gene has CDR1 MDHEN and CDR2 SYDVKM. This CDR3 contains 16 residues. CDR3 nucleotide sequence: TGTGCCAGCAGTTTTGGGACAGGGGCCACGAACACTGAAGCTTTCTTT. This sequence encodes CASSFGTGATNTEAFF.

V and J are TRBV21-1 and TRBJ1-6. TRBV21-1 constitutes a pseudogene. This CDR3 is built from 16 residues. The CDR3 DNA follows: TGTGCCAGCAGTAAACCTGGGTTGAGGTATAATTCACCCCTCCACTTT. Translated, it gives CASSKPGLRYNSPLHF.

This clone appeared a single time. This chain links TRBV7-9 with TRBJ1-5; D unresolved. V was pared by 4 bases and J by 0 bases, with 16 bases between. The CDR3 is 17 residues long. Looked up from germline, CDR1 is SEHNR and CDR2 is FQNEAQ (reference sequence). CDR3 DNA: TGTGCCAGCAGCTCGTCCTTTGGGCTTAATAGCAATCAGCCCCAGCATTTT. Its translation: CASSSSFGLNSNQPQHF.

The CDR3 here is CATSREVDSYNEQFF. CDR3 nucleotides: TGTGCCACCAGCAGAGAGGTGGACAGCTACAATGAGCAGTTCTTC. The chain is built from TRBV15 and TRBJ2-1; possibly TRBD1 for D (6 bases). This CDR3 contains 15 residues. V dropped 0 bases and J dropped 3 bases, with 9 bases sitting between them. Germline V lookup: CDR1 LNHNV, CDR2 YYDKDF (reference sequence). Drawing the rest from reference TRBV15 and TRBJ2-1, the complete variable domain is DAMVIQNPRYQVTQFGKPVTLSCSQTLNHNVMYWYQQKSSQAPKLLFHYYDKDFNNEADTPDNFQSRRPNTSFCFLDIRSPGLGDTAMYLCATSREVDSYNEQFFGPGTRLTVL.

The rearrangement joins TRBV5-6 to TRBJ1-5; maybe TRBD1 (6 bases). Between the trimmed V and J ends, which lost 4 bases and 5 bases, there was a span of 13 bases. The CDR3 consists of 14 residues. Germline V gene lookup returns CDR1 SGHDT and CDR2 YYEEEE. This chain's CDR3 is CASSLPGDDQPQHF. The CDR3 nucleotides read TGTGCCAGCAGCCTCCCAGGGGATGATCAGCCCCAGCATTTT. Filled out from reference TRBV5-6 and TRBJ1-5, the complete variable domain reads DAGVTQSPTHLIKTRGQQVTLRCSPKSGHDTVSWYQQALGQGPQFIFQYYEEEERQRGNFPDRFSGHQFPNYSSELNVNALLLGDSALYLCASSLPGDDQPQHFGDGTRLSIL.

This chain links TRBV19 with TRBJ1-5; the match to TRBD1 covers 7 bases. The J segment lost 0 bases and the V segment lost 7 bases, leaving 6 bases of the junction unmatched. Per the germline V gene, CDR1 is LNHDA and CDR2 is SQIVND (reference sequence). This CDR3 contains 15 residues. The CDR3 reads CASTGRGNSNQPQHF. The CDR3 DNA follows: TGTGCCAGTACGGGCAGGGGGAATAGCAATCAGCCCCAGCATTTT.

The CDR3 region has the DNA TGCGCCAGCAGCCAAAGACAGGTTGCTCAGCCCCAGCATTTT. Encoded protein: CASSQRQVAQPQHF. This chain links TRBV4-1 with TRBJ1-5, with TRBD1 as a possible D gene (6 bases). The CDR3 is 14 amino acids. Trimming cost V 2 bases and J 6 bases, with 11 bases left between them. Per the germline V gene, CDR1 is MGHRA and CDR2 is YSYEKL.

This sequence joins TRBV18 and TRBJ2-5; a possible D gene is TRBD1 (5 bases). Trimming stripped 2 bases from V and 1 base from J, with 11 bases between. CDR1 is KGHSH, CDR2 LQKENI, per germline. The CDR3 spans 15 residues. CDR3 region: CASSPATALQETQYF. The CDR3 DNA is TGTGCCAGCTCACCAGCGACAGCCCTCCAAGAGACCCAGTACTTC.

This clone has just one count. CDR3 nucleotides: TGTGCCTGGAGTGTAGCGGGGACCCAGTACTTC. Protein: CAWSVAGTQYF. J is TRBJ2-5 and V is TRBV30; D might be TRBD2 (6 bases). The V and J ends lost 0 bases and 7 bases respectively, with 6 bases between them. The CDR3 consists of 11 residues. Germline CDR1 GTSNPN, CDR2 SVGIG (reference sequence).

This clone came up once. The chain has TRBV3-1 (or the pseudogene TRBV3-2) and TRBJ2-1, with 12 bases matching TRBD2. The germline V gene has CDR1 LGHDT and CDR2 YNNKEL (reference sequence). The CDR3 extends over 14 amino acids. V was clipped by 3 bases and J by 9 bases; unmatched bases: 3. The CDR3 sequence is CASSHGLAGTEQFF. DNA of the CDR3: TGTGCCAGCAGCCACGGACTAGCGGGGACTGAGCAGTTCTTC.

This sequence joins TRBV10-3 and TRBJ2-5, with 8 nucleotides matching TRBD2. V lost 11 bases, J lost 1 base, and 15 bases stayed unmatched. This CDR3 comprises 16 residues. Germline-derived CDR1 and CDR2 are ENHRY and SYGVKD. CDR3 in amino acids: CASGQSDRGGQETQYF. CDR3 in DNA: TGTGCCTCGGGGCAATCTGATCGGGGGGGCCAAGAGACCCAGTACTTC.